This T cell receptor beta chain was observed in a study of T-cell memory formation after mild COVID-19. Study context: The study found TCR clusters largely donor specific. Broader study findings: Contracting CD8+ clones were enriched in EMRA, CD4+ mainly in CM and EM. The appearance of some responding clones in pre-infection memory suggested that cross-reactive memory joined.

J lost 2 bases, V lost 5 bases, and 8 bases had no gene match. Germline-derived CDR1 and CDR2 are SGHTA and FQGNSA. The CDR3 runs to 15 residues. This clonotype was counted ten times or more. Its antigen is currently unknown. Constant-segment primers and 5'RACE yielded cDNA libraries for TCR alpha and TCR beta, each carrying sample barcodes and UMIs. TCRdb re-derived calls from the 5' RACE reads in MiXCR, one entry per CDR3 protein. The table lists 130,000 to 150,000 distinct CDR3 sequences, approximately 6% of them singletons. The chain employs TRBV7-2 and TRBJ2-7, with 8 bases lining up with TRBD1. Source material: PBMCs or a T cell subset sorted from them (not recorded which). The TCR sequence derives from an adult woman who had mild COVID-19 (a few samples of this study predate the infection). Cell type and time point are not known. The CDR3 coding sequence is TGTGCCAGCAGCGGGCGACAGGGGTTAACCTACGAGCAGTACTTC. Translated, it gives CASSGRQGLTYEQYF.